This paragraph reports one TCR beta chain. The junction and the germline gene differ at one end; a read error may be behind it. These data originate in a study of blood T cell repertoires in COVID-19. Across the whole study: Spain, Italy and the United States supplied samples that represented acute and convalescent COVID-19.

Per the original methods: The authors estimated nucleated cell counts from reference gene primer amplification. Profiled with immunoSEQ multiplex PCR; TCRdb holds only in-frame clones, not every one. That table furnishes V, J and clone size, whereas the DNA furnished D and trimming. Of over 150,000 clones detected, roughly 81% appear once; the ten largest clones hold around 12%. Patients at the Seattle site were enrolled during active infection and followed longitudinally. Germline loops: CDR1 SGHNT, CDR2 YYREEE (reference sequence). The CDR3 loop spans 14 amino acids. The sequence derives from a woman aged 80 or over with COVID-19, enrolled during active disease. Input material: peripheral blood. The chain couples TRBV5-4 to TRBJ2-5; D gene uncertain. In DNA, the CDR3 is TGTACCAGCAGCTTGTGGAGAGACCAAGAGACCCAGTACTTC. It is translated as CTSSLWRDQETQYF.